Each of the 14 T cell receptor beta chains below was sequenced from the same sample in a study of T cell responses to AZD1222 COVID-19 vaccine. Sequenced by immunoSEQ multiplex PCR; TCRdb stores in-frame clones only, minus some. The sample consists of 160,000 or so clones, over 75% of them appearing once. The sequences come from peripheral blood, collected on day 0 of AZD1222 vaccination. The receptors originated from an adult in good health.

The chain links TRBV5-1 to TRBJ2-1; 7 bases align to TRBD2. The CDR3 extends over 17 amino acids. The V gene end was trimmed by 0 bases and the J gene end by 2 bases; junction bases not matched to a gene: 8. The germline CDR1 and CDR2 sequences are SGHRS and YFSETQ. CDR3 coding DNA: TGCGCCAGCAGCTTGGCCCCACTAGCGACCCCCTACAATGAGCAGTTCTTC. Its translation: CASSLAPLATPYNEQFF.

The chain employs TRBV18 and TRBJ2-1, with TRBD2 matching 8 bases. V was clipped by 2 bases and J by 3 bases; unmatched bases: 12. Germline CDR1 and CDR2: KGHSH and LQKENI. The CDR3 spans 18 residues. CDR3 loop: CASSPRRVAGSFYNEQFF. The CDR3, as DNA: TGTGCCAGCTCACCAAGAAGGGTAGCGGGGTCCTTCTACAATGAGCAGTTCTTC.

This chain joins TRBV6-5 and TRBJ1-4, with a possible D match to TRBD1 (5 bases). The CDR3 runs 16 residues. Trimming removed 2 bases at V and 0 bases at J, with 10 bases between. The germline V gene has CDR1 MNHEY and CDR2 SVGAGI. CDR3 protein: CASSYRQYATNEKLFF. CDR3 nucleotides: TGTGCCAGCAGTTACCGACAGTATGCAACTAATGAAAAACTGTTTTTT.

This clone has a handful of counts. This chain connects TRBV9 to TRBJ2-7; 13 nucleotides match TRBD2. The CDR3 runs to 14 residues. Trimming removed 0 bases from V and 7 bases from J; junction bases left unmatched: 1. Germline V gene lookup returns CDR1 SGDLS and CDR2 YYNGEE. This chain's CDR3 is CASSVGTSGREQYF. The DNA of the CDR3 is TGTGCCAGCAGCGTAGGGACTAGCGGGAGAGAGCAGTACTTC. The full variable domain, rest sourced from reference TRBV9 and TRBJ2-7, is DSGVTQTPKHLITATGQRVTLRCSPRSGDLSVYWYQQSLDQGLQFLIQYYNGEERAKGNILERFSAQQFPDLHSELNLSSLELGDSALYFCASSVGTSGREQYFGPGTRLTVT.

CDR3: CASSLDPQGAREKLFF. The DNA of the CDR3 is TGTGCCAGCAGTTTAGACCCACAGGGGGCGCGGGAAAAACTGTTTTTT. This chain joins TRBV28 and TRBJ1-4; 9 nucleotides line up with TRBD1. CDR3 length: 16 residues. Trimming removed 2 bases from V and 8 bases from J; junction bases left unmatched: 9. Germline V gene data show CDR1 as MDHEN and CDR2 as SYDVKM.

The V call is TRBV5-6, the J call TRBJ2-5; 10 bases align to TRBD1. The CDR3 spans 16 residues. The ends lost 0 bases at V and 5 bases at J; junction bases unmatched: 7. CDR1 is SGHDT and CDR2 is YYEEEE in the germline V gene. The CDR3 coding sequence is TGTGCCAGCAGCTTGGGGGACAGGGGCGGTGGGGAGACCCAGTACTTC. It is translated as CASSLGDRGGGETQYF.

The chain couples TRBV13 to TRBJ1-2; the D gene is possibly TRBD1 (6 bases). Germline lookup yields CDR1 PRHDT and CDR2 FYEKMQ (reference sequence). Trimming took 2 bases from V and 7 from J, leaving 11 bases between them. This CDR3 has 13 amino acids. Here the CDR3 reads CASSLQGYFGYTF. The CDR3 DNA sequence: TGTGCCAGCAGCTTACAGGGGTACTTTGGCTACACCTTC.

This clone has only one observation. The chain is built from TRBV28 and TRBJ2-7; TRBD2 aligns across 9 bases. CDR3 size: 14 residues. J lost 5 bases, V lost 6 bases, and 8 bases had no gene match. Germline V CDR1 and CDR2: MDHEN, SYDVKM. The CDR3 DNA sequence: TGTGCCAGCAGCGTAGCGGGAGCTTGGGACGAGCAGTACTTC. Its translation: CASSVAGAWDEQYF. Looking up the rest from reference TRBV28 and TRBJ2-7 gives the full variable domain: DVKVTQSSRYLVKRTGEKVFLECVQDMDHENMFWYRQDPGLGLRLIYFSYDVKMKEKGDIPEGYSVSREKKERFSLILESASTNQTSMYLCASSVAGAWDEQYFGPGTRLTVT.

In regard to this clone: The same CDR3 also results from other DNA sequences found in this sample. The chain employs TRBV18 and TRBJ1-1; a weak D match, TRBD1 (5 bases). The germline CDR1 and CDR2 sequences are KGHSH and LQKENI. The V end lost 0 bases, the J end lost 1 base, and 6 bases lay between the germline ends. The CDR3 has 14 amino acids. CDR3 nucleotides: TGTGCCAGCTCACCACCGGGACGGAACACTGAAGCTTTCTTT. This sequence encodes CASSPPGRNTEAFF.

The chain has TRBV6-5 and TRBJ1-2, with 8 bases that match TRBD1. J lost 2 bases, V lost 5 bases, and 7 bases had no gene match. Per the germline V gene, CDR1 is MNHEY and CDR2 is SVGAGI. CDR3 length: 15 amino acids. The CDR3 sequence: CASSPRGQGNYGYTF. CDR3 DNA: TGTGCCAGCAGTCCTCGCGGACAGGGAAACTATGGCTACACCTTC.

Concerning this clone itself: The germline gene is not matched at one end of the junction; a read error may be the cause. The chain has TRBV6-1 and TRBJ2-7, with D possibly matching TRBD1 (6 bases). Per germline, CDR1 MNHNS and CDR2 SASEGT. This CDR3 contains 15 residues. CDR3 amino acids: CASREDRINSYEQYF. In DNA, the CDR3 is TGTGCCAGCAGAGAAGACAGGATAAACTCCTACGAGCAGTACTTC.

This clone was found once. V usage is TRBV14 and J usage is TRBJ1-2; possibly TRBD1 for D (6 bases). Trimming cost V 2 bases and J 4 bases, with 23 bases left between them. This CDR3 has 18 amino acids. The germline V gene encodes CDR1 SGHDN and CDR2 FVKESK. The CDR3 loop reads CASSQTLTLQGLIYGYTF. The CDR3 region has the DNA TGTGCCAGCAGCCAAACCCTAACCCTTCAGGGGTTAATCTATGGCTACACCTTC.

About this clone: The junction does not match germline at one end; this may be a read error. CDR3 in amino acids: CASSLASGGTGDSLVETQYF. Written as DNA, the CDR3 is TGTGCCAGCAGCCTAGCAAGCGGGGGGACAGGGGACTCCCTGGTGGAGACCCAGTACTTC. The chain carries TRBV7-6 and TRBJ2-5; D is possibly TRBD1 (10 bases). The CDR3 length is 20 residues. Germline CDR1 and CDR2: SGHVS and FNYEAQ.

The chain recombines TRBV19 with TRBJ1-2, with D tentatively TRBD1 (6 bases). V gave up 6 bases and J gave up 4 bases, with 12 bases separating them. Germline CDR1 is LNHDA and CDR2 is SQIVND (reference sequence). CDR3 length equals 13 residues. The CDR3, as DNA: TGTGCCAGTAGAGTAACAGGGAGCTATGGCTACACCTTC. Translation gives CASRVTGSYGYTF.